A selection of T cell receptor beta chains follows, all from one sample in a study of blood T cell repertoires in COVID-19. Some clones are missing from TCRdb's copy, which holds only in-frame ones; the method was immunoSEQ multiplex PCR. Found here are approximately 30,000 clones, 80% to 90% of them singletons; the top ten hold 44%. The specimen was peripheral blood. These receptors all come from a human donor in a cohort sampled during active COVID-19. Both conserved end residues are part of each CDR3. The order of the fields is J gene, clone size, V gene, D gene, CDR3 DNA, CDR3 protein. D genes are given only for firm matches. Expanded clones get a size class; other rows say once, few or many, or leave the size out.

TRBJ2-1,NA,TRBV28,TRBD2,TGTGCCAGCAGTAGGGGGGCCCTAGCGGGGGTCTATGAGCAGTTCTTC,CASSRGALAGVYEQFF
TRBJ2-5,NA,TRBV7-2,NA,TGTGCCAGCAGCTTGACTCGGGAGACCCAGTACTTC,CASSLTRETQYF
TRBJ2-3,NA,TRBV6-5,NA,TGTGCCAGCAGAGTCCAGGGTGCTAGCACAGATACGCAGTATTTT,CASRVQGASTDTQYF
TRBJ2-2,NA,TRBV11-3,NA,TGTGCCAGCAGCTTAGGAGCGTCTTACACCGGGGAGCTGTTTTTT,CASSLGASYTGELFF
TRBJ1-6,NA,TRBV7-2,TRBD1,TGTGCCAGCAGCTCCATAGTGGGACAGGGGATTTCACCCCTCCACTTT,CASSSIVGQGISPLHF
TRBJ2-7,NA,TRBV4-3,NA,TGCGCCAGCAGCCAAGGGTCGGGACACTCCTACGAGCAGTACTTC,CASSQGSGHSYEQYF
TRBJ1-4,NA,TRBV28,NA,TGTGCCAGCAGCAGGCCTAATGAAAAACTGTTTTTT,CASSRPNEKLFF
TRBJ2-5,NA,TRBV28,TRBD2,TGTGCCAGCACCCGGGGGGTTCTGGGGACCCAGTACTTC,CASTRGVLGTQYF
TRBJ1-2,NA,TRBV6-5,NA,TGTGCCAGCAGCGACAGGAGGTATGGCTACACCTTC,CASSDRRYGYTF
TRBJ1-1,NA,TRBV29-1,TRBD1,TGCAGCGTTGAATCCGGGACAGGGGGGCCTGAAGCTTTCTTT,CSVESGTGGPEAFF
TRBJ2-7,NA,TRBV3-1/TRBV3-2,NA,TGTGCCAGCAGCCACGCCGGCGAGCAGTACTTC,CASSHAGEQYF
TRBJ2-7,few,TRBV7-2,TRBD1,TGTGCCAGCAGCGCCCGGACAGGGCCCTACGAGCAGTACTTC,CASSARTGPYEQYF
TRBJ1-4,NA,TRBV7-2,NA,TGTGCCAGCAGCTTAGGGGGGGGTGAAAAACTGTTTTTT,CASSLGGGEKLFF
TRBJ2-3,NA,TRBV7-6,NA,TGTGCCAGCAGCTCCGGCCTTAGGGGGTCCACCACAGATACGCAGTATTTT,CASSSGLRGSTTDTQYF
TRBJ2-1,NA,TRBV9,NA,TGTGCCAGCACCACAATCCGTTTCAATGAGCAGTTCTTC,CASTTIRFNEQFF
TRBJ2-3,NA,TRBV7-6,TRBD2,TGTGCCAGCAGCTTACAGCCCGGGGGGGCGGGAGATACGCAGTATTTT,CASSLQPGGAGDTQYF
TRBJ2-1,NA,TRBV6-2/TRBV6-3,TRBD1,TGTGCCAGCAGCCACGGACAGGGACCGTTCTTC,CASSHGQGPFF
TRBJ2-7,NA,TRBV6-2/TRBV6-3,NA,TGTGCCAGCAGTTCCCTCTCCTACGAGCAGTACTTC,CASSSLSYEQYF
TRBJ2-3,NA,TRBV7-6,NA,TGTGCCAGCAGCGGGGGGATATCTAGCACAGATACGCAGTATTTT,CASSGGISSTDTQYF
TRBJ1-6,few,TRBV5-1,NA,TGCGCCAGCAGCCTGGGGCCGGGAGGGGGTAATTCACCCCTCCACTTT,CASSLGPGGGNSPLHF
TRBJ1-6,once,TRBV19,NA,TGTGCCAGTAGTAGAACAGGGCCCTATAATTCACCCCTCCACTTT,CASSRTGPYNSPLHF
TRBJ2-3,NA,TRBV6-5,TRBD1,TGTGCCAGCAGTAAGGGACAGACACCCACTACGCAGTATTTT,CASSKGQTPTTQYF
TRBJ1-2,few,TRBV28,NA,TGTGCCAGCAGTAGGATCGACAGGTTTGACTATGGCTACACCTTC,CASSRIDRFDYGYTF
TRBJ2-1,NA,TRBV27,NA,TGTGCCAGCAGTTTGTCTAGCGTCAATGAGCAGTTCTTC,CASSLSSVNEQFF
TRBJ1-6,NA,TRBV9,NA,TGTGCCAGCAGCGGAGAATCAGGGGCAAATTCACCCCTCCACTTT,CASSGESGANSPLHF
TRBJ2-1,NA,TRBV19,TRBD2,TGTGCCAGTAGTCCGCGGACTAGCGGGGGGGCGGTAATGGGTAATGAGCAGTTCTTC,CASSPRTSGGAVMGNEQFF
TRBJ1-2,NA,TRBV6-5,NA,TGTGCCTGGCGAACAGACAACTATGGCTACACCTTC,CAWRTDNYGYTF
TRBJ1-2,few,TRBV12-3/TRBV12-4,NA,TGTGCCAGCAGTAAGGACACCTTCTATGGCTACACCTTC,CASSKDTFYGYTF
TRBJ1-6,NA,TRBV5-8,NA,TGTGCCAGCAGCTTGGGGGGTGTTGGTTTCGGCAGGGGTCGATCTTCACCCCTCCACTTT,CASSLGGVGFGRGRSSPLHF
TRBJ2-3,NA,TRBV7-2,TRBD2,TGTGCCAGCAGCTTAGGTAGCGGGGGGGCCTCGGATACGCAGTATTTT,CASSLGSGGASDTQYF